The sequence of this T cell receptor (beta chain) was determined in a study of blood T cell repertoires in COVID-19. Overall study context: COVID-19 samples collected from the United States, Italy and Spain covered acute and convalescent phases. T cells, B-cell-depleted T cells, or PBMCs supplied cDNA or gDNA.

CDR1 is MNHEY, CDR2 SMNVEV, per germline (reference sequence). Trimming took 3 bases from V and 8 from J, leaving 11 bases between them. The CDR3 is 13 amino acids. Clones were read by immunoSEQ multiplex PCR, and TCRdb kept only the in-frame ones, dropping some. The sample has 200,000 to 250,000 clones, 88% seen once. This receptor was taken from a woman aged 60 to 75 with acute or convalescent COVID-19. The rearrangement uses TRBV27 and TRBJ1-5, with D tentatively TRBD1 (5 bases). Specimen: peripheral blood. The CDR3 DNA sequence: TGTGCCAGCAGTTTGGGGCCACCGGAGCCCCAGCATTTT. Residues: CASSLGPPEPQHF.